Sequencing of this TCR beta chain was carried out in a study of cytomegalovirus exposure and HLA in healthy donors. For this clone: The target antigen is unknown.

Study results and caveats: Several top significant clusters appeared, in a later analysis, to be linked to common viral pathogens. The study labeled fewer than 200 TCR beta chains cytomegalovirus-associated. The majority of TCR sequences were rare, yet some public TCRs appeared in many donors. Later on, analysis showed that most CMV-associated TCR beta chains appeared to be HLA-restricted.

Trimming pared 2 bases from V and 6 bases from J, leaving 10 bases between. This CDR3 comprises 13 residues. Germline CDR1 PRHDT, CDR2 FYEKMQ (reference sequence). Primers for the PCR totalled 60 Vbeta and 13 Jbeta. Assay used: immunoSEQ multiplex PCR; TCRdb lists only in-frame clones, some missing. The table includes some 110,000 clones, 10% to 15% detected once. V is TRBV13 and J is TRBJ1-1; D might be TRBD1 (6 bases). The clonotype comes from a man aged 35-49 years in good health and CMV-seropositive. The sequenced sample was PBMCs. As DNA, the CDR3 is TGTGCCAGCAGCTTAACACAGGGTGCTGAAGCTTTCTTT. This sequence encodes CASSLTQGAEAFF.